A selection of T cell receptor beta chains follows, all from one sample in a study of cytomegalovirus exposure and HLA in healthy donors. Sequencing was performed with immunoSEQ multiplex PCR; in TCRdb, only in-frame clones are kept and a portion is missing. The sample consists of approximately 130,000 clones, about 77% of them appearing once. Sample: PBMCs. The receptors were sampled from a man in his fifties or sixties in good health and CMV-seronegative. Each CDR3 is given with its conserved first and last residue. Each record gives: J gene, V gene, D gene, clone size, CDR3 protein, CDR3 DNA. A D gene is named only where the DNA matches it firmly. Clone size is given for some rows only: seen once, a few or many times, or a class if the clone is expanded.

J gene: TRBJ1-6; V gene: TRBV9; D gene: TRBD1; clone size: few; CDR3 protein: CASSPRQGNSPLHF; CDR3 DNA: TGTGCCAGCAGCCCACGACAGGGAAATTCACCCCTCCACTTT
J gene: TRBJ1-5; V gene: TRBV7-8; D gene: .; clone size: .; CDR3 protein: CASSLQRYSNQPQHF; CDR3 DNA: TGTGCCAGCAGCTTGCAGCGATATAGCAATCAGCCCCAGCATTTT
J gene: TRBJ2-7; V gene: TRBV29-1; D gene: .; clone size: .; CDR3 protein: CSVVQETYEQYF; CDR3 DNA: TGCAGCGTTGTACAGGAGACCTACGAGCAGTACTTC
J gene: TRBJ2-2; V gene: TRBV6-1; D gene: .; clone size: .; CDR3 protein: CASSGDPGQFLSNTGELFF; CDR3 DNA: TGTGCCAGCAGTGGCGACCCGGGACAATTCCTTTCGAACACCGGGGAGCTGTTTTTT
J gene: TRBJ2-1; V gene: TRBV9; D gene: .; clone size: .; CDR3 protein: CASSVRTPSANNEQFF; CDR3 DNA: TGTGCCAGCAGCGTGAGGACGCCTAGCGCTAACAATGAGCAGTTCTTC
J gene: TRBJ2-1; V gene: TRBV27; D gene: TRBD2; clone size: once; CDR3 protein: CASSVGTSGRAKNEQFF; CDR3 DNA: TGTGCCAGCAGTGTCGGGACTAGCGGGAGGGCTAAGAATGAGCAGTTCTTC
J gene: TRBJ2-3; V gene: TRBV5-4; D gene: TRBD2; clone size: .; CDR3 protein: CASSRAGTSSTDTQYF; CDR3 DNA: TGTGCCAGCAGCCGCGCCGGGACTAGCAGCACAGATACGCAGTATTTT
J gene: TRBJ2-3; V gene: TRBV10-1; D gene: TRBD1; clone size: .; CDR3 protein: CASSERQGDTDTQYF; CDR3 DNA: TGCGCCAGCAGTGAGAGACAGGGGGACACAGATACGCAGTATTTT
J gene: TRBJ2-5; V gene: TRBV19; D gene: .; clone size: .; CDR3 protein: CASSIASAAGDETQYF; CDR3 DNA: TGTGCCAGTAGTATAGCCTCTGCGGCAGGGGATGAGACCCAGTACTTC
J gene: TRBJ2-1; V gene: TRBV10-3; D gene: .; clone size: few; CDR3 protein: CATTGENEQFF; CDR3 DNA: TGTGCCACTACGGGAGAGAATGAGCAGTTCTTC
J gene: TRBJ2-3; V gene: TRBV30; D gene: .; clone size: .; CDR3 protein: CAYSPLGVPHTDTQYF; CDR3 DNA: TGTGCTTACTCCCCTCTGGGCGTTCCTCACACAGATACGCAGTATTTT
J gene: TRBJ1-1; V gene: TRBV7-2; D gene: .; clone size: .; CDR3 protein: CASSLVRELNTEAFF; CDR3 DNA: TGTGCCAGCAGCTTAGTTCGGGAGCTGAACACTGAAGCTTTCTTT
J gene: TRBJ2-5; V gene: TRBV2; D gene: TRBD2; clone size: .; CDR3 protein: CARDLAGARQTQYF; CDR3 DNA: TGTGCCAGAGATCTAGCGGGAGCAAGACAGACCCAGTACTTC
J gene: TRBJ2-2; V gene: TRBV9; D gene: .; clone size: .; CDR3 protein: CASSAKNTGELFF; CDR3 DNA: TGTGCCAGCTCTGCGAAGAACACCGGGGAGCTGTTTTTT
J gene: TRBJ2-3; V gene: TRBV7-2; D gene: .; clone size: .; CDR3 protein: CASSSLGGAQRDTQYF; CDR3 DNA: TGTGCCAGCAGCTCCCTGGGTGGGGCCCAAAGGGATACGCAGTATTTT
J gene: TRBJ2-3; V gene: TRBV6-4; D gene: TRBD1; clone size: .; CDR3 protein: CASSLGQGFLTDTQYF; CDR3 DNA: TGTGCCAGCAGCTTGGGACAGGGATTTCTCACAGATACGCAGTATTTT
J gene: TRBJ2-3; V gene: TRBV13; D gene: .; clone size: few; CDR3 protein: CASSNLQGDTQYF; CDR3 DNA: TGTGCCAGCAGCAACTTACAGGGAGATACGCAGTATTTT
J gene: TRBJ1-1; V gene: TRBV6-1; D gene: TRBD1; clone size: .; CDR3 protein: CAGAGQGITEAFF; CDR3 DNA: TGTGCCGGAGCCGGACAGGGAATCACTGAAGCTTTCTTT
J gene: TRBJ2-1; V gene: TRBV29-1; D gene: TRBD1; clone size: few; CDR3 protein: CSERQGYNEQFF; CDR3 DNA: TGCAGCGAGAGACAGGGCTACAATGAGCAGTTCTTC
J gene: TRBJ1-1; V gene: TRBV7-2; D gene: TRBD1; clone size: .; CDR3 protein: CASSSIPGTGARTEAFF; CDR3 DNA: TGTGCCAGCAGCTCGATTCCCGGGACAGGGGCGAGGACTGAAGCTTTCTTT
J gene: TRBJ2-3; V gene: TRBV19; D gene: TRBD2; clone size: .; CDR3 protein: CASSGGLAGAPHTDTQYF; CDR3 DNA: TGTGCCAGTAGTGGAGGACTAGCGGGAGCTCCCCACACAGATACGCAGTATTTT
J gene: TRBJ1-5; V gene: TRBV6-6; D gene: .; clone size: .; CDR3 protein: CASSLEQVGQPQHF; CDR3 DNA: TGTGCCAGCAGCCTCGAACAGGTAGGACAGCCCCAGCATTTT
J gene: TRBJ2-2; V gene: TRBV6-1; D gene: .; clone size: many; CDR3 protein: CASSERFQGAAGELFF; CDR3 DNA: TGTGCCAGCAGTGAAAGGTTTCAGGGTGCAGCCGGGGAGCTGTTTTTT
J gene: TRBJ1-5; V gene: TRBV28; D gene: TRBD1; clone size: .; CDR3 protein: CASSRQGILPQHF; CDR3 DNA: TGTGCCAGCAGCCGACAGGGTATTCTGCCCCAGCATTTT
J gene: TRBJ2-1; V gene: TRBV2; D gene: TRBD2; clone size: .; CDR3 protein: CASNQREDNEQFF; CDR3 DNA: TGTGCCAGCAACCAGCGGGAGGACAATGAGCAGTTCTTC
J gene: TRBJ1-3; V gene: TRBV5-1; D gene: .; clone size: .; CDR3 protein: CASRLTGAPRNTIYF; CDR3 DNA: TGCGCCAGCAGGCTAACAGGAGCCCCTCGGAACACCATATATTTT
J gene: TRBJ2-5; V gene: TRBV19; D gene: TRBD1; clone size: .; CDR3 protein: CASSRQGAGETQYF; CDR3 DNA: TGTGCCAGTAGTAGACAGGGAGCCGGGGAGACCCAGTACTTC
J gene: TRBJ2-3; V gene: TRBV9; D gene: .; clone size: once; CDR3 protein: CASSPGEFDTQYF; CDR3 DNA: TGTGCCAGCAGCCCCGGGGAGTTTGATACGCAGTATTTT
J gene: TRBJ1-4; V gene: TRBV11-3; D gene: .; clone size: .; CDR3 protein: CASSARGEVGEKLFF; CDR3 DNA: TGTGCCAGCAGCGCCAGGGGAGAAGTTGGCGAAAAACTGTTTTTT
J gene: TRBJ1-5; V gene: TRBV6-1; D gene: TRBD1; clone size: few; CDR3 protein: CASSGTGNQPQHF; CDR3 DNA: TGTGCCAGCAGTGGGACAGGGAATCAGCCCCAGCATTTT
J gene: TRBJ1-1; V gene: TRBV25-1; D gene: .; clone size: .; CDR3 protein: CATALEGRKNPNTEAFF; CDR3 DNA: TGTGCCACCGCACTGGAAGGGAGGAAAAACCCGAACACTGAAGCTTTCTTT
J gene: TRBJ2-7; V gene: TRBV1; D gene: .; clone size: .; CDR3 protein: CTSSPPGLRLEQYF; CDR3 DNA: TGCACCAGCAGCCCGCCGGGACTTCGTCTCGAGCAGTACTTC
J gene: TRBJ2-1; V gene: TRBV10-2; D gene: TRBD2; clone size: .; CDR3 protein: CASATSRYNEQFF; CDR3 DNA: TGCGCCAGCGCGACTAGCCGTTACAATGAGCAGTTCTTC
J gene: TRBJ2-2; V gene: TRBV7-3; D gene: .; clone size: few; CDR3 protein: CASSLVPRGGSGELFF; CDR3 DNA: TGTGCCAGCAGCTTAGTCCCGAGGGGGGGATCCGGGGAGCTGTTTTTT
J gene: TRBJ2-7; V gene: TRBV19; D gene: .; clone size: .; CDR3 protein: CASSPGATYEQYF; CDR3 DNA: TGTGCCAGTAGCCCAGGGGCCACCTACGAGCAGTACTTC
J gene: TRBJ1-1; V gene: TRBV6-6; D gene: .; clone size: .; CDR3 protein: CACSPINYRDAAEAFF; CDR3 DNA: TGTGCCTGCAGTCCAATCAACTACAGGGATGCGGCTGAAGCTTTCTTT
J gene: TRBJ1-1; V gene: TRBV27; D gene: .; clone size: .; CDR3 protein: CASSLGGRRTEAFF; CDR3 DNA: TGTGCCAGCAGTCTCGGGGGGCGGAGGACTGAAGCTTTCTTT
J gene: TRBJ1-5; V gene: TRBV9; D gene: TRBD1; clone size: few; CDR3 protein: CASSPGTGGAQQPQHF; CDR3 DNA: TGTGCCAGCAGCCCAGGGACAGGGGGTGCCCAGCAGCCCCAGCATTTT
J gene: TRBJ2-7; V gene: TRBV10-1; D gene: TRBD1; clone size: .; CDR3 protein: CAGYRDRGDYEQYF; CDR3 DNA: TGCGCCGGTTACCGGGACAGGGGCGACTACGAGCAGTACTTC
J gene: TRBJ2-7; V gene: TRBV7-3; D gene: .; clone size: few; CDR3 protein: CASGRIGYEQYF; CDR3 DNA: TGTGCCAGCGGGAGGATCGGGTACGAGCAGTACTTC